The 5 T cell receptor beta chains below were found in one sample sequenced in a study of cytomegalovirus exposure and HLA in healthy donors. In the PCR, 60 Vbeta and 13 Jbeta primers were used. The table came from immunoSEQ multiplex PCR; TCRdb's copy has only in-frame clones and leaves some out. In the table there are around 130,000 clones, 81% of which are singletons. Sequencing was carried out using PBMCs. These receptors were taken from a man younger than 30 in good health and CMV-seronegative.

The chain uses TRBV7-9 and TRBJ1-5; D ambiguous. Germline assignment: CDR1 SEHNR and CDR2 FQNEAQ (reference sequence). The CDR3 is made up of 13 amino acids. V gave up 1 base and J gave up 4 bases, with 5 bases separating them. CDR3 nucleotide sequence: TGTGCCAGCAGCTTAGGCAGAAATCAGCCCCAGCATTTT. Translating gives CASSLGRNQPQHF.

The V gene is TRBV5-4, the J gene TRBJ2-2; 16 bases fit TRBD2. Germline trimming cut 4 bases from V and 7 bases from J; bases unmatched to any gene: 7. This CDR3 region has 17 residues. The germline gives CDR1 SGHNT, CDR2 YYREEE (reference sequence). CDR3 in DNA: TGTGCCAGCAGCGGGGGACTAGCGGGGGGGCCTGGCGGGGAGCTGTTTTTT. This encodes CASSGGLAGGPGGELFF.

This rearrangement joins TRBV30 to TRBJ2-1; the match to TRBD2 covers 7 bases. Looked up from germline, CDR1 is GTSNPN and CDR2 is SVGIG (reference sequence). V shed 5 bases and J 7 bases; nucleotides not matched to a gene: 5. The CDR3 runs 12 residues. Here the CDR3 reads CAWDTGGNEQFF. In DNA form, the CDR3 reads TGTGCCTGGGACACCGGGGGGAATGAGCAGTTCTTC.

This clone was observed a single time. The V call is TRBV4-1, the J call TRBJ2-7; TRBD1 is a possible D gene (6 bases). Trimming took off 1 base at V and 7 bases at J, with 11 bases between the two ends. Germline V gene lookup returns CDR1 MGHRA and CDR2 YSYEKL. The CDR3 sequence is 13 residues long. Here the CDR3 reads CASSQVQGTEQYF. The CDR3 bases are TGCGCCAGCAGCCAAGTCCAGGGGACGGAGCAGTACTTC.

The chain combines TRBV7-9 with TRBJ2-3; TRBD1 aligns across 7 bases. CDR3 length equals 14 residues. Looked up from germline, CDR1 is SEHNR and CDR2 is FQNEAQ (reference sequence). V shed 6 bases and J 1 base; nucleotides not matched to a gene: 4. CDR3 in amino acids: CASRITGGTDTQYF. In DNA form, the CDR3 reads TGTGCCAGCAGGATTACAGGGGGCACAGATACGCAGTATTTT.